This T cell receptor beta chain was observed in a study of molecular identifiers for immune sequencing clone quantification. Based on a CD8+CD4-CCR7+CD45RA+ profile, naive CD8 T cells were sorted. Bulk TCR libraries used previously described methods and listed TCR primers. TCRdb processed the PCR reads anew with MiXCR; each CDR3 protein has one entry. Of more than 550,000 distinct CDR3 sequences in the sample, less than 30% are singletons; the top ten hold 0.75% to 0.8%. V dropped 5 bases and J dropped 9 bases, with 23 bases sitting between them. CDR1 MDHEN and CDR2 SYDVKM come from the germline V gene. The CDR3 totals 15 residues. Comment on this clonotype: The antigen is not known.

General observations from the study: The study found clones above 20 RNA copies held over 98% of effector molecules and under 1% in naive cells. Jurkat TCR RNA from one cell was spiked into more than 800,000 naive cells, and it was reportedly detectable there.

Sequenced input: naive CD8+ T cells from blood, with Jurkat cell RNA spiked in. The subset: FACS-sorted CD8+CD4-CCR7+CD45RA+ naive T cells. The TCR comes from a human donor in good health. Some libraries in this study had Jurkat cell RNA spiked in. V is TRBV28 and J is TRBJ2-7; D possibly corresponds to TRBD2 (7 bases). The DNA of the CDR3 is TGTGCCAGCAGTACGTGGGAGGGGGAATCGGGCGGGCAGTACTTC. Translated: CASSTWEGESGGQYF.